Shown below are 15 T cell receptor beta chains from a single sample sequenced in a study of T cell repertoires in cytomegalovirus infection. Each CDR3 protein is one row after TCRdb ran MiXCR on the reads. The sample has about 440,000 distinct CDR3 sequences; 25% to 40% are singletons. The sequenced sample was PBMCs. The receptors stem from a human donor in good health (CMV status not recorded). Some clones in this sample may be carry-over from other donors' samples.

Here the CDR3 DNA reads TGCAGTGCTAGCCGTCGGGGATATAATGAAAAACTGTTTTTT. Translation: CSASRRGYNEKLFF. The rearrangement links TRBV20-1 to TRBJ1-4; D gene uncertain. This CDR3 has 14 amino acids. The germline gives CDR1 DFQATT, CDR2 SNEGSKA (reference sequence). Trimming left V 3 bases short and J 4 bases short, with 12 bases between.

This clonotype was counted between two and nine times. The chain carries TRBV19 and TRBJ1-6, with D perhaps TRBD1 (6 bases). Germline assignment: CDR1 LNHDA and CDR2 SQIVND (reference sequence). This CDR3 has 15 residues. V was trimmed by 8 bases and J by 5 bases, leaving 16 bases between them. The CDR3 is CASGTRTANNSPLHF. CDR3 in DNA: TGTGCCAGTGGCACGAGGACAGCCAATAATTCACCCCTCCACTTT.

On this clonotype: At one end, the junction sequence differs from germline, possibly due to a read error. The V and J genes are TRBV12-3 or TRBV12-4 and TRBJ1-2; D ambiguous. The CDR3 runs to 13 residues. The CDR3 DNA reads as TGTGCCAGCAGCCCCTACAAGGACTATAGCTACACCTTC. As protein: CASSPYKDYSYTF.

Of note for this clonotype: This may stem from a read error, because a much larger clone lies one nucleotide away. J is TRBJ2-1 and V is TRBV7-2, with 9 bases fitting TRBD2. The CDR3 loop spans 15 amino acids. Germline V gives CDR1 SGHTA, CDR2 FQGNSA. The CDR3 loop reads CASSSSGATYNKQFF. The DNA of the CDR3 is TGTGCCAGCAGCTCTAGCGGGGCTACCTACAATAAGCAGTTCTTC.

The genes are TRBV28 and TRBJ1-4; no firm D call. The CDR3 contains 15 residues. CDR1 and CDR2 from the germline V gene are MDHEN and SYDVKM. Trimming took off 8 bases at V and 0 bases at J, with 13 bases between the two ends. CDR3 protein: CASGPTGATNEKLFF. CDR3 DNA: TGTGCCAGCGGCCCAACGGGTGCAACTAATGAAAAACTGTTTTTT. Full variable domain (missing parts from reference TRBV28 and TRBJ1-4): DVKVTQSSRYLVKRTGEKVFLECVQDMDHENMFWYRQDPGLGLRLIYFSYDVKMKEKGDIPEGYSVSREKKERFSLILESASTNQTSMYLCASGPTGATNEKLFFGSGTQLSVL.

This clonotype was counted at least ten times. The gene calls are TRBV6-5 and TRBJ1-1; D uncertain. Trimming shortened V by 2 bases and J by 0 bases, and 10 bases separated the two germline ends. In germline, CDR1 is MNHEY, CDR2 SVGAGI. The CDR3 has 15 residues. CDR3 sequence reads: CASSYVPGMNTEAFF. For the CDR3, the DNA is TGTGCCAGCAGTTACGTTCCTGGCATGAACACTGAAGCTTTCTTT.

A remark on this clonotype: This CDR3 is missing its conserved last phenylalanine or tryptophan, likely due to a read error. This chain links TRBV12-3 or TRBV12-4 with TRBJ1-2, with a tentative D call TRBD1 (6 bases). The CDR3 is made up of 14 amino acids. V was pared by 0 bases and J by 6 bases, with 11 bases between. The CDR3 nucleotides are TGTGCCAGCAGTTTAGCGACCCAGGGGCATGGCTACACCTGC. It codes for CASSLATQGHGYTC.

This clonotype was seen ten or more times. The rearrangement joins TRBV15 to TRBJ2-1; 7 bases map to TRBD2. CDR1 is LNHNV, CDR2 YYDKDF, per germline (reference sequence). The J segment lost 2 bases and the V segment lost 0 bases, leaving 7 bases of the junction unmatched. The CDR3 spans 17 residues. The CDR3 region has the DNA TGTGCCACCAGCAGAGAATGGGGGGGGGAAACCTACAATGAGCAGTTCTTC. It specifies CATSREWGGETYNEQFF.

The V gene is TRBV12-3 or TRBV12-4, the J gene TRBJ2-7; no reliable D call. The V end was cut by 3 bases, the J end by 4 bases, with 7 bases between. The CDR3 runs 12 residues. The CDR3 nucleotides read TGTGCCAGCAGTTTGGTAAGATACGAGCAGTACTTC. Its protein is CASSLVRYEQYF.

The gene calls are TRBV4-1 and TRBJ1-2; 10 bases match TRBD1. J gave up 8 bases and V 2 bases, and 8 bases lay outside the gene matches. Looked up from germline, CDR1 is MGHRA and CDR2 is YSYEKL. The CDR3 loop spans 15 amino acids. CDR3 coding DNA: TGCGCCAGCAGCCAAATCCGGGACAGGGGTATCGGCTACACCTTC. As protein: CASSQIRDRGIGYTF.

In its sample, this clonotype was seen many times. The chain joins TRBV7-3 to TRBJ2-2, with D unresolved. V was shortened by 4 bases and J by 2 bases, with 5 bases between the two germline ends. This CDR3 region has 13 residues. Germline-derived CDR1 and CDR2 are SGHTA and FQGTGA. CDR3 sequence reads: CASSSANTGELFF. In nucleotides, the CDR3 is TGTGCCAGCAGCTCCGCTAACACCGGGGAGCTGTTTTTT.

There are a few counts of this clonotype. Relative to the germline gene, one junction end is altered; a read error may explain this. V and J are TRBV13 and TRBJ1-6; TRBD1 aligns across 8 bases. CDR1 PRHDT and CDR2 FYEKMQ come from the germline V gene (reference sequence). This CDR3 spans 15 amino acids. The CDR3 nucleotides read TGCGCCAGCAGCCTTCACGGGACAGGTCGATCACCCCTCCACTTT. Amino acids: CASSLHGTGRSPLHF.

A few counts support this clonotype. The rearrangement links TRBV5-5 to TRBJ2-5; 8 nucleotides align to TRBD1. Germline V lookup: CDR1 SGHKS, CDR2 YYEKEE (reference sequence). V lost 3 bases to trimming and J lost 5 bases; unmatched junction nucleotides: 0. The CDR3 sequence is 12 residues long. The CDR3 spells CASSYRGETQYF. DNA for the CDR3: TGTGCCAGCAGCTACAGGGGGGAGACCCAGTACTTC.

This clonotype was detected only a few times. This chain connects TRBV7-2 to TRBJ1-1; 8 nucleotides match TRBD1. This CDR3 region has 14 residues. V lost 5 bases to trimming and J lost 5 bases; unmatched junction nucleotides: 7. Germline V lookup: CDR1 SGHTA, CDR2 FQGNSA. The CDR3 protein is CASSLRGRRTEAFF. As DNA, the CDR3 is TGTGCCAGCAGCCTCAGGGGGCGAAGGACTGAAGCTTTCTTT.

This clonotype was recorded many times. This sequence joins TRBV7-6 and TRBJ2-7, with a possible D match to TRBD2 (6 bases). The V gene lost 2 bases and the J gene lost 6 bases, with 23 bases spanning the gap. Germline V lookup: CDR1 SGHVS, CDR2 FNYEAQ. This CDR3 has 17 residues. The CDR3 DNA is TGTGCCAGCAGCTTAAGGTTGGAGGGCACCTATTCGGGCGAGCAGTACTTC. This codes for CASSLRLEGTYSGEQYF.